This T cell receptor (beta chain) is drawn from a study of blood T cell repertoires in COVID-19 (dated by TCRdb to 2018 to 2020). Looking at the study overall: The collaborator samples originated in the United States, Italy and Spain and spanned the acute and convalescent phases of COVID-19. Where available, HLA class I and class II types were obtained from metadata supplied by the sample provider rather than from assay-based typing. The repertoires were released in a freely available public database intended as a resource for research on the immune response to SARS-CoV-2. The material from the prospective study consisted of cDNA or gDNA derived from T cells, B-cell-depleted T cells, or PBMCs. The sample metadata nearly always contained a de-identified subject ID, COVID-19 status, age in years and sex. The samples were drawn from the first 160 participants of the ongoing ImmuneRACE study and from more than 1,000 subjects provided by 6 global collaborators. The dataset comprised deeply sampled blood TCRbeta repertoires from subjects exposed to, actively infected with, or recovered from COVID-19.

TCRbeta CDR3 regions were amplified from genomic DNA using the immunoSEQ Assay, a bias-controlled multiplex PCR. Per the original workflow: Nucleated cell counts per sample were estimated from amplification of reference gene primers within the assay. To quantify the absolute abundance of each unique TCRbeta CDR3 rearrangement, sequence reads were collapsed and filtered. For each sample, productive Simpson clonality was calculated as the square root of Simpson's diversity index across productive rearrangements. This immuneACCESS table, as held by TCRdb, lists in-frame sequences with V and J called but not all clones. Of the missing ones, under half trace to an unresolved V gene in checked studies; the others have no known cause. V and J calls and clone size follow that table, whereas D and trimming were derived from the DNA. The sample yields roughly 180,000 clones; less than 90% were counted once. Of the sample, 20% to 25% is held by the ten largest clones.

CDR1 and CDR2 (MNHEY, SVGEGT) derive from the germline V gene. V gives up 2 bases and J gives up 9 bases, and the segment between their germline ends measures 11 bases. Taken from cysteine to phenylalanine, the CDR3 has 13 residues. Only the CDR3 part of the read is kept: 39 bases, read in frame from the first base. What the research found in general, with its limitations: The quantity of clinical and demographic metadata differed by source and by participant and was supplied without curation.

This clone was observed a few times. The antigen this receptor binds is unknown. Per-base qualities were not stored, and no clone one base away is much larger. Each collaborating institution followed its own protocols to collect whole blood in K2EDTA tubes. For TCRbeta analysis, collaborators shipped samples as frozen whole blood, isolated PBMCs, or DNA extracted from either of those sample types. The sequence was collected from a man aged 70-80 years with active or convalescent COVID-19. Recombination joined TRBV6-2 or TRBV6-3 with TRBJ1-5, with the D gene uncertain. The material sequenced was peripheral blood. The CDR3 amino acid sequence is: CASSYAGGRPQHF. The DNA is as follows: TGTGCCAGCAGTTACGCCGGTGGGAGGCCCCAGCATTTT.